This T cell receptor beta chain was recovered during a study of blood T cells in healthy people across ages. V shed 4 bases, J shed 4 bases, and the junction held 2 bases outside the gene matches. The CDR3 has 14 amino acids. CDR1 is MGHDK, CDR2 SYGVNS, per germline. Primed by a sample-barcoded 5' primer and a J-beta primer mix, a second PCR proceeded for about 7 to 11 cycles. TCRdb reprocessed the 5' RACE reads with MiXCR, giving one entry per CDR3 protein. The sample lists hundreds of thousands of distinct CDR3 sequences; around 31% were seen once. The receptor comes from a woman of 80 years or more in good health. The specimen was blood. The V gene is TRBV25-1, the J gene TRBJ2-3, with 10 positions matching TRBD2. The CDR3 here is CASSGAGGPDTQYF. CDR3 DNA sequence: TGTGCCAGCAGTGGAGCGGGAGGGCCAGATACGCAGTATTTT.